The clone carrying this TCR beta chain was seen more than once but under ten times. Its antigen is still unknown. There were likely unrecorded immune exposures, though donors were nominally healthy when sampled. 13 Jbeta primers and 60 Vbeta primers were used for the PCR. Sequencing used immunoSEQ multiplex PCR; TCRdb keeps in-frame clones, though not all of them. The sample carries about 160,000 clones, around four fifths recorded once. This entry comes from a study of cytomegalovirus exposure and HLA in healthy donors. Points from the study as a whole: Accurate predictions that matched the HLA-A and HLA-B alleles of most subjects were reportedly made from TCR beta sequences. Some TCR beta chains (about 170 of them) were listed as cytomegalovirus-associated. Near-uniform donor sequencing depth was presumed by presence/absence analyses.

The CDR3 runs to 17 residues. Trimming removed 0 bases from V and 5 bases from J, with 17 bases in between. From germline, CDR1 is LNHNV and CDR2 YYDKDF (reference sequence). The sequence derives from a woman aged 30 to 39 in good health and CMV-seronegative. The chain combines TRBV15 with TRBJ1-5; D remains unclear. What was sequenced was PBMCs. The CDR3 sequence is CATSRDSPKMRDQPQHF. The CDR3, as DNA: TGTGCCACCAGCAGAGATTCCCCTAAGATGAGGGATCAGCCCCAGCATTTT.